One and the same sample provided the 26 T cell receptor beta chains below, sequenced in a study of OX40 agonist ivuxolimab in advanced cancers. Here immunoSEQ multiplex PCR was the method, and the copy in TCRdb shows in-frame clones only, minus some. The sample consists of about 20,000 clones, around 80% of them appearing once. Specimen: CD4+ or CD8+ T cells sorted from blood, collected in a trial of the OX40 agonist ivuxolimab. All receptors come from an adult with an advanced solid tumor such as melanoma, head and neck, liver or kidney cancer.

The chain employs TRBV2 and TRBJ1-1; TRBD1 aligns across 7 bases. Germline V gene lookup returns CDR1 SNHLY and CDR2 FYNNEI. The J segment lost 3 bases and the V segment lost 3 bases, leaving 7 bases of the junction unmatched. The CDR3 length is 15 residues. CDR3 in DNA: TGTGCCAGCAGTGAGGGACAGCTAGTGGACACTGAAGCTTTCTTT. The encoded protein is CASSEGQLVDTEAFF.

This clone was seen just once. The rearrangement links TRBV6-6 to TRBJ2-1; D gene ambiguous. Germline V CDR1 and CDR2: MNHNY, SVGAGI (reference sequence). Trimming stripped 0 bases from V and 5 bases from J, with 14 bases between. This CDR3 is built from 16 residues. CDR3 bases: TGTGCCAGCAGTTACTCTACGTCCGTAGGTAACAATGAGCAGTTCTTC. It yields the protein CASSYSTSVGNNEQFF.

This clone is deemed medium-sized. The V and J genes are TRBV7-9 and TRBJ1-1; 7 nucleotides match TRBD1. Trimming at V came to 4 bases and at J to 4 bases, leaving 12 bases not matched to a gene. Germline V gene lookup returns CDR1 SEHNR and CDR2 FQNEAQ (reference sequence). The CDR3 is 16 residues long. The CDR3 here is CASSWDRAPWATEAFF. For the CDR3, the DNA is TGTGCCAGCAGCTGGGACAGAGCCCCTTGGGCCACTGAAGCTTTCTTT.

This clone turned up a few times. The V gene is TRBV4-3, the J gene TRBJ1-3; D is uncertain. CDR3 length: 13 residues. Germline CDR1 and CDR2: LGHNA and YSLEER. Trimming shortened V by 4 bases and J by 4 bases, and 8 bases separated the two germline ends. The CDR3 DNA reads TGCGCCAGCAGCCGAGGGTTCGGAAACACCATATATTTT. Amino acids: CASSRGFGNTIYF.

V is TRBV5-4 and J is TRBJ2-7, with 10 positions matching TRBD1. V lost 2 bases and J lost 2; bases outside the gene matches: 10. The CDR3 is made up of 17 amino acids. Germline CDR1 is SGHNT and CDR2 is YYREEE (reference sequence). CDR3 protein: CASSFPPDRGKTYEQYF. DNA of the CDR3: TGTGCCAGCAGCTTCCCCCCGGACAGGGGGAAGACCTACGAGCAGTACTTC.

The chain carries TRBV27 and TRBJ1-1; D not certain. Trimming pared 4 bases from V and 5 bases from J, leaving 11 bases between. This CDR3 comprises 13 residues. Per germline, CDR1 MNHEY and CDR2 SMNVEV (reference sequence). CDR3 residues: CASSSRVRTEAFF. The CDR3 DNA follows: TGTGCCAGCAGTTCTAGGGTGAGAACTGAAGCTTTCTTT.

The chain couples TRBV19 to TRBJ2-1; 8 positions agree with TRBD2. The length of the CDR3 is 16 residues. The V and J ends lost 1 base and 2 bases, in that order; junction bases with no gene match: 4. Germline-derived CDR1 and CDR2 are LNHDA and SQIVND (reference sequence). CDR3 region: CASSIGLAGPYNEQFF. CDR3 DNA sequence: TGTGCCAGTAGTATAGGCCTAGCGGGTCCCTACAATGAGCAGTTCTTC.

Here the CDR3 DNA reads TGTGCCAGCACCCCCCTCAGGAACACCGGGGAGCTGTTTTTT. Protein: CASTPLRNTGELFF. The chain carries TRBV27 and TRBJ2-2; no firm D call. Germline V CDR1 and CDR2: MNHEY, SMNVEV (reference sequence). Trimming left V 7 bases short and J 1 base short, with 10 bases between. The CDR3 contains 14 residues.

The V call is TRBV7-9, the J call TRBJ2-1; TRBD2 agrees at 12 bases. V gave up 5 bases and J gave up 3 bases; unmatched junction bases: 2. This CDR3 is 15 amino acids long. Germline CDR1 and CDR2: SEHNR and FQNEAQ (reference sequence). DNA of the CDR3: TGTGCCAGCAGCAAACTAGCGGGGGGCTACAATGAGCAGTTCTTC. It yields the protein CASSKLAGGYNEQFF. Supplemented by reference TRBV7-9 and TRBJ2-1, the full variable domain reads DTGVSQNPRHKITKRGQNVTFRCDPISEHNRLYWYRQTLGQGPEFLTYFQNEAQLEKSRLLSDRFSAERPKGSFSTLEIQRTEQGDSAMYLCASSKLAGGYNEQFFGPGTRLTVL.

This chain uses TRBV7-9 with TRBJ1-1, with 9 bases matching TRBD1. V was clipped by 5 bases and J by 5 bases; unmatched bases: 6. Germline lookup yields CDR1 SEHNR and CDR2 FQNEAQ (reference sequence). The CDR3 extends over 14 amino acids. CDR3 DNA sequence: TGTGCCAGCAGCGTGGACAGGGGAGGGACTGAAGCTTTCTTT. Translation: CASSVDRGGTEAFF.

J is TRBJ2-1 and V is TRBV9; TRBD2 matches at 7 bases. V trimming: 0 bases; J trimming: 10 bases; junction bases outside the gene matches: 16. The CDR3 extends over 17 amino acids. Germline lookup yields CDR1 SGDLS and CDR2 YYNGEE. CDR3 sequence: CASSVEGGPLRGREQFF. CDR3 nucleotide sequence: TGTGCCAGCAGCGTAGAGGGAGGGCCTCTTAGGGGTAGGGAGCAGTTCTTC.

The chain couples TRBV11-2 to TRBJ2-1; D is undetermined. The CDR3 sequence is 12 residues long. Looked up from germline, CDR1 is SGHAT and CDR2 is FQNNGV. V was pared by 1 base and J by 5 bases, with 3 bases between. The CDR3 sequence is CASSLGHNEQFF. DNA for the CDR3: TGTGCCAGCAGCTTAGGACACAATGAGCAGTTCTTC.

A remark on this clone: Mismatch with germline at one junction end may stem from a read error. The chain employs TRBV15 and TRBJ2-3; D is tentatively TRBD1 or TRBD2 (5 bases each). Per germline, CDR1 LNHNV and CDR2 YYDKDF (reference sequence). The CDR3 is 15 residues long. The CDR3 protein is CATNRGTPSTSTQYF. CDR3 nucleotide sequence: TGTGCCACCAACAGAGGGACCCCCAGCACGAGCACGCAGTATTTT.

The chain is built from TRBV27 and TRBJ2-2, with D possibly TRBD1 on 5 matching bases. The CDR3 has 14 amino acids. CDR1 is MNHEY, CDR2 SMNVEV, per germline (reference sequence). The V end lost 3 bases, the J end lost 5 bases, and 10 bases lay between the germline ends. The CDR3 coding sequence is TGTGCCAGCAGTTTTATAGGGGAAACCGGGGAGCTGTTTTTT. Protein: CASSFIGETGELFF.

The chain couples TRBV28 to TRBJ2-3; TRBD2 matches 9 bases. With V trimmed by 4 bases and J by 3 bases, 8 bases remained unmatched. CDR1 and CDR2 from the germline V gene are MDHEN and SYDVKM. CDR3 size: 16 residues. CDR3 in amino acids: CASSWGGRAETDTQYF. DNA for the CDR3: TGTGCCAGCAGTTGGGGCGGGAGGGCCGAGACAGATACGCAGTATTTT.

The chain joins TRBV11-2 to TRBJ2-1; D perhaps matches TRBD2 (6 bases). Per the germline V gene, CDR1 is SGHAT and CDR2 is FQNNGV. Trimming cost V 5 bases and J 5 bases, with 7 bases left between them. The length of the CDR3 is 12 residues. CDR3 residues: CASSRTNNEQFF. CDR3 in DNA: TGTGCCAGCAGCCGGACTAACAATGAGCAGTTCTTC.

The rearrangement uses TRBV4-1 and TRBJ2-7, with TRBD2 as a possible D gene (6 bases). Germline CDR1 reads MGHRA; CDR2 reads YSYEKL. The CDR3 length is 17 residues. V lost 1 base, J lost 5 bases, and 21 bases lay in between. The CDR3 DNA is TGCGCCAGCAGCCAAGCTTCCGGGAGTACTATTTTCGACGAGCAGTACTTC. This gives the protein CASSQASGSTIFDEQYF.

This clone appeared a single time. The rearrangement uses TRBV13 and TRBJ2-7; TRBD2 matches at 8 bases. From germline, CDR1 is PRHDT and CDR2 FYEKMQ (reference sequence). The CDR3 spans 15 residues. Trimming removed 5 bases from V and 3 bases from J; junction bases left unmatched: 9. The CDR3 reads CASSHTSGDSYEQYF. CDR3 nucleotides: TGTGCCAGCAGCCACACTAGCGGAGACAGCTACGAGCAGTACTTC.

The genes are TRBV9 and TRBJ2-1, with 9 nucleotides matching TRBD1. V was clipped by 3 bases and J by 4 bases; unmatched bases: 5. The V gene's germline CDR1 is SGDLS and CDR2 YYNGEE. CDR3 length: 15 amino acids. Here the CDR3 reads CASSGGTGPYNEQFF. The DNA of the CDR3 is TGTGCCAGCAGCGGAGGGACAGGGCCATACAATGAGCAGTTCTTC.

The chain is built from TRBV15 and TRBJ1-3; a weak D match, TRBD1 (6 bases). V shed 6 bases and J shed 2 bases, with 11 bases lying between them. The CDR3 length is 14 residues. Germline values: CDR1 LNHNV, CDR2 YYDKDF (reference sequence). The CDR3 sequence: CATRLQGPGNTIYF. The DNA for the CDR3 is TGTGCCACCAGATTACAGGGACCTGGAAACACCATATATTTT.

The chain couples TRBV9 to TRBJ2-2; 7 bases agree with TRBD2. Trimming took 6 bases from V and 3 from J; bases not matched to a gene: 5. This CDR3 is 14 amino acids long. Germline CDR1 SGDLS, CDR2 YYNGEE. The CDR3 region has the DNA TGTGCCAGCACCGAGGGAGGGGACACCGGGGAGCTGTTTTTT. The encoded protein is CASTEGGDTGELFF.

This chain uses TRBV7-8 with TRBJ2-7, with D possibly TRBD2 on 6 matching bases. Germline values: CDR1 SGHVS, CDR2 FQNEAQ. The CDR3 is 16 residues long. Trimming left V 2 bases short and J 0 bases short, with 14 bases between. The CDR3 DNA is TGTGCCAGCAGCTTATCGTCCACCGGGAGCTCCTACGAGCAGTACTTC. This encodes CASSLSSTGSSYEQYF.

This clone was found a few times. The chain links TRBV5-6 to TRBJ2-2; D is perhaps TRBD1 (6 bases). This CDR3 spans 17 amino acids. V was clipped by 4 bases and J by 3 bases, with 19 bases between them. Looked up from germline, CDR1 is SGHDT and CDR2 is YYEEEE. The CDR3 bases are TGTGCCAGCAGCCAAAACCCGGAGGCAGGGGACACCGGGGAGCTGTTTTTT. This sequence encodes CASSQNPEAGDTGELFF.

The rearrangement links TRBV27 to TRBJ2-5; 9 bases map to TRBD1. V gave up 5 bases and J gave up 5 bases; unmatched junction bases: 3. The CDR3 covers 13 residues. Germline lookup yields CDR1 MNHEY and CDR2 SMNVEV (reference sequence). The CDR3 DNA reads TGTGCCAGCAGTCTCGGGACAGGGGAGACCCAGTACTTC. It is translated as CASSLGTGETQYF.

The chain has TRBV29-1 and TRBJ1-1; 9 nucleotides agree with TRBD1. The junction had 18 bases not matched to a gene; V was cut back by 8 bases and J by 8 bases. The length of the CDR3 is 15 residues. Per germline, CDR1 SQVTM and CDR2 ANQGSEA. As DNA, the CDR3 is TGCAGCCTAAGGGGGACAGGGATTAGGAGTGGAGAAGCTTTCTTT. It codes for CSLRGTGIRSGEAFF.

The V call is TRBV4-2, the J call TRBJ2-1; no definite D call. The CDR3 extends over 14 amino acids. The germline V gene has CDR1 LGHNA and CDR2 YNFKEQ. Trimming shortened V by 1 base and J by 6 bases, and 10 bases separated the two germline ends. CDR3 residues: CASSQAYAINEQFF. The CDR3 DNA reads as TGTGCCAGCAGCCAAGCCTATGCGATCAATGAGCAGTTCTTC.